This T cell receptor (beta chain) was obtained from a study of T cells in Graves' hyperthyroidism and ophthalmopathy (dated by TCRdb to the late 2010s). Describing the broader study: Peripheral blood was collected at initial diagnosis, before any treatment. The paper describes TCR Vbeta CDR3 sequencing of 135 peripheral blood samples, made up of roughly 40 ophthalmopathy patients, 70 to 75 hyperthyroidism patients and 17 progressor patients. Once sampling was done, hyperthyroidism patients were given methimazole at a starting dose of 30 mg daily, whereas ophthalmopathy patients were given high-dose intravenous methylprednisolone. The study also compared thyroid tissue and blood T-cell repertoires from five or six Graves' hyperthyroidism patients. The approximately 90 discovery patients were randomly split 7:3 into training and test sets. Prospective prediction of ophthalmopathy was tested in an independent validation cohort consisting of 18 hyperthyroidism patients and approximately 16 patients who later progressed to ophthalmopathy. TCR V-J signatures able to tell the groups apart were searched for in a discovery cohort of approximately 95 patients, of whom fewer than 45 had Graves' ophthalmopathy and 55 to 65 had stable Graves' hyperthyroidism.

Stable Graves' hyperthyroidism was defined as no progression to ophthalmopathy during 18 months of follow-up. Hyperthyroidism patients were newly diagnosed, with disease duration under 2 months, and aged 18 to 65 years. Patients with uncontrolled infections, other autoimmune diseases, pregnancy or lactation were excluded. Diagnoses relied on clinical symptoms, serum thyroxine and TRAb, thyroid ultrasound and orbital computed tomography. PBMCs were separated from 7.5 to 10 ml of fresh peripheral blood using Ficoll-Paque density gradient centrifugation. Trizol reagent was used to extract total RNA, and RNA quality was then checked on an Agilent 2100 Bioanalyzer. The CDR3 has 15 amino acids, counting the end cysteine and phenylalanine. Only the CDR3 region is kept as DNA, spanning 45 bases read in frame from base 1. As encoded in the germline V gene (reference sequence), CDR1 is LNHDA while CDR2 is SQIVND. A distance of 14 bases separates the germline ends of V and J, which lose 5 bases and 1 base respectively.

As regards this clonotype: Its antigen remains unidentified. No base quality values were provided; no much bigger clone lies one nucleotide off.

What the study reported, not specific to this receptor: During validation, the model predicted progression to ophthalmopathy a median of approximately 7 months ahead of onset, with around 65% sensitivity and less than 85% specificity. Ophthalmopathy was separated from stable hyperthyroidism by a 13 V-J signature model, with around 90% sensitivity and approximately 81% specificity obtained in cross-validation and 80%/75% obtained in testing. No statistical method was used to fix the sample size in advance, and group allocation was not hidden from the investigators. Most expanded thyroid clonotypes (frequency above 0.001) were also detected in blood, a finding suggesting that blood repertoires may reflect thyroid immune responses.

Amplification of TCR beta CDR3 regions was carried out from RNA transcripts. The first round of RT-PCR for the TCR CDR3 was performed with the HTBI primer set and the Qiagen OneStep RT-PCR kit. A second multiplex PCR round built the libraries, followed by size selection and purification. The libraries were sequenced on an Illumina HiSeq2000 using paired-end 100 bp reads. Turning to the authors' computational methods: SOAPnuke was used to process the raw data, with reads discarded if the reads contained adapters or uncalled bases, had a mean Phred below 15, or lacked an exact constant-primer or identifier match. COPE v1.2.5 was used to merge high-quality paired reads, and clonotypes were defined as unique nucleotide sequences. MiTCR v1.1 was used to align clonotypes to the IMGT TRBV, TRBD and TRBJ reference segments. The analysis included only V-J combinations with a frequency above 0.0001, which together covered 99% to 99.2% of the repertoires. The TCS score was defined as F50 (clonal expansion) divided by E x V (chaos), with BLOSUM62-based TCRdist calculated between CDR3 peptides within each V-J. Welch's t-statistics and random forest reduced 514 V-J features to 10 to 15, which were used in a naive Bayes classifier (R e1071). TCRdb reprocessed the public reads (quality trimming at Q25 with fastp, clone calling with MiXCR) and kept in-frame beta chains. Identical CDR3 proteins give one entry, which carries the most common genes and DNA. The V and J calls shown here were made by TCRdb, not taken from the authors' results. This sample has some 500,000 distinct CDR3 sequences in its table, and roughly 14% of those were observed once. Of the sample, around a sixth falls within the top ten clones.

Recombination connected TRBV19 to TRBJ1-1, with the D gene too uncertain to name. The sample was blood. This sequence was found in a woman between 18 and 29 years old with Graves' hyperthyroidism. The DNA reads TGTGCCAGTAGTTCCCCGACACTAGGGAACACTGAAGCTTTCTTT. The encoded protein is CASSSPTLGNTEAFF.